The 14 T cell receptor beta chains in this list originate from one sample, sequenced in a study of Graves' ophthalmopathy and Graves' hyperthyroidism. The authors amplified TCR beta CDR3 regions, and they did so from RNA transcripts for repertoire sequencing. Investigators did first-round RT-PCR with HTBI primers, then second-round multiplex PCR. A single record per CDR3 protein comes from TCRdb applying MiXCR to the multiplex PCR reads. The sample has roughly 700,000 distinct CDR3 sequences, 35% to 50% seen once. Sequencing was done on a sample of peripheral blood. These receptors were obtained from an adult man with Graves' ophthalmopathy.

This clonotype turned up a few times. The CDR3 sequence: CASSYSVSYYEQYF. DNA of the CDR3: TGTGCCAGCAGTTACTCGGTCTCCTACTACGAGCAGTACTTC. This sequence joins TRBV6-5 and TRBJ2-7; D uncertain. This CDR3 region has 14 residues. Germline values: CDR1 MNHEY, CDR2 SVGAGI. V was trimmed by 0 bases and J by 3 bases, leaving 9 bases between them.

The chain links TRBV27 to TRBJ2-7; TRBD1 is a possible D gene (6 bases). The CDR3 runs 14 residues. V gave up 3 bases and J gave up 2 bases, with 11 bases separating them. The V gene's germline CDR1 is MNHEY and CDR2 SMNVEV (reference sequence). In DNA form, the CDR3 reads TGTGCCAGCAGTTTTCGACAGGAAACCTACGAGCAGTACTTC. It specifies CASSFRQETYEQYF.

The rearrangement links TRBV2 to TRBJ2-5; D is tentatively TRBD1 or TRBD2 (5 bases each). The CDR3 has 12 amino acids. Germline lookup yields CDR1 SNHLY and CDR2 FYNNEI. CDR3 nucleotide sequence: TGTGCTAGGTCGGGACACCAAGAGACCCAGTACTTC. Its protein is CARSGHQETQYF.

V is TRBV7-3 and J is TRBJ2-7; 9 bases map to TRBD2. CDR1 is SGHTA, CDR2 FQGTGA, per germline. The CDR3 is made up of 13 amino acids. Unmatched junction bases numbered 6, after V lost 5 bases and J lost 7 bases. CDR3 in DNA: TGTGCCAGCAGCCCTAGCGGGGTAAATGAGCAGTACTTC. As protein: CASSPSGVNEQYF.

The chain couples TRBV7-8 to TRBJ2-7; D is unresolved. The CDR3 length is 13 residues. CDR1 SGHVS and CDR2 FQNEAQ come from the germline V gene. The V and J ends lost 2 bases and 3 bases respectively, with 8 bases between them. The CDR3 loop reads CASSLHVGYEQYF. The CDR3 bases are TGTGCCAGCAGCTTACATGTGGGCTACGAGCAGTACTTC.

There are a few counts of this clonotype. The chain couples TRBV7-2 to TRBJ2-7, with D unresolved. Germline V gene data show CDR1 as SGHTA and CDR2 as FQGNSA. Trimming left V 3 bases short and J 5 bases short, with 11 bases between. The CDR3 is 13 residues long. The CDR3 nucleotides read TGTGCCAGCAGCTTCGGGCTGATGCACGAGCAGTACTTC. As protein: CASSFGLMHEQYF. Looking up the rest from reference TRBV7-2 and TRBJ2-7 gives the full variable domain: GAGVSQSPSNKVTEKGKDVELRCDPISGHTALYWYRQSLGQGLEFLIYFQGNSAPDKSGLPSDRFSAERTGGSVSTLTIQRTQQEDSAVYLCASSFGLMHEQYFGPGTRLTVT.

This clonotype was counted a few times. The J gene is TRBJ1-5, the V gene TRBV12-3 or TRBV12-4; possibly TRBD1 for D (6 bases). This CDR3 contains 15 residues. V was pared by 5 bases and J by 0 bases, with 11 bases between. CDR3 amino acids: CASSAGHTSNQPQHF. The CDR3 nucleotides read TGTGCCAGCAGTGCGGGACACACTAGCAATCAGCCCCAGCATTTT.

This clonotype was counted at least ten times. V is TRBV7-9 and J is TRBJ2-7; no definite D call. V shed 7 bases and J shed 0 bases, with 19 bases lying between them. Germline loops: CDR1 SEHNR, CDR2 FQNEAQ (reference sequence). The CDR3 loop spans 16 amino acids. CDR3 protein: CASTDPGTPSSYEQYF. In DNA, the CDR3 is TGTGCCAGCACCGACCCAGGAACTCCCAGCTCCTACGAGCAGTACTTC. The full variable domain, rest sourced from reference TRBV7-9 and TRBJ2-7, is DTGVSQNPRHKITKRGQNVTFRCDPISEHNRLYWYRQTLGQGPEFLTYFQNEAQLEKSRLLSDRFSAERPKGSFSTLEIQRTEQGDSAMYLCASTDPGTPSSYEQYFGPGTRLTVT.

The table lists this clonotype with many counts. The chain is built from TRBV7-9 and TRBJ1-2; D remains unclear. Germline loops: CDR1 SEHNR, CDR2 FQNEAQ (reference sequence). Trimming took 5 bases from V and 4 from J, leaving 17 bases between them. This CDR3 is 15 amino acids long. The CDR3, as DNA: TGTGCCAGCAGCAACGACGCTGCTTTAGGCTATGGCTACACCTTC. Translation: CASSNDAALGYGYTF.

CDR3 sequence (DNA): TGTGCCAGCAGTTTAAAGGGACAGGGGTATGGCTACACCTTC. It is translated as CASSLKGQGYGYTF. This chain joins TRBV2 and TRBJ1-2, with 10 bases lining up with TRBD1. Germline lookup yields CDR1 SNHLY and CDR2 FYNNEI. The CDR3 covers 14 residues. V shed 5 bases, J shed 5 bases, and the junction held 5 bases outside the gene matches.

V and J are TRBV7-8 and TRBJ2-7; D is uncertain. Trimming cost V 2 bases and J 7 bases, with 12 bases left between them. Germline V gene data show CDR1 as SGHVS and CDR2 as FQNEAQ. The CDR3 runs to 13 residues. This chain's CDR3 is CASSLKLLREQYF. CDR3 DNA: TGTGCCAGCAGCTTAAAGCTTCTTAGGGAGCAGTACTTC. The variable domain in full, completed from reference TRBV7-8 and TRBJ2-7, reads GAGVSQSPRYKVAKRGQDVALRCDPISGHVSLFWYQQALGQGPEFLTYFQNEAQLDKSGLPSDRFFAERPEGSVSTLKIQRTQQEDSAVYLCASSLKLLREQYFGPGTRLTVT.

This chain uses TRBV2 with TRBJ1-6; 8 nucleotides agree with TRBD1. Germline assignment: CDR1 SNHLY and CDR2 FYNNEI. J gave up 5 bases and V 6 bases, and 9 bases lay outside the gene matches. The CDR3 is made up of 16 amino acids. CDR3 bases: TGTGCCAGCAGCGCGACAGGGGTCGCGGATAATTCACCCCTCCACTTT. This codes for CASSATGVADNSPLHF. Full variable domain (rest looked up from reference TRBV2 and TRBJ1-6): EPEVTQTPSHQVTQMGQEVILRCVPISNHLYFYWYRQILGQKVEFLVSFYNNEISEKSEIFDDQFSVERPDGSNFTLKIRSTKLEDSAMYFCASSATGVADNSPLHFGNGTRLTVT.

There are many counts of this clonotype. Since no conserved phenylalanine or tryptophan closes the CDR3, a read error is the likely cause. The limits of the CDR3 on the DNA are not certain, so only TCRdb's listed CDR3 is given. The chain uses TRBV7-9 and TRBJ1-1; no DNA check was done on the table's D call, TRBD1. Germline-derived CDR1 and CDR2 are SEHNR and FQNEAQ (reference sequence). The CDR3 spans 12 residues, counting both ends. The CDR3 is CASSLGGTGGVM.

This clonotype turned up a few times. Here the CDR3 DNA reads TGTGCCAGCAGCCCCGCGGGGCCAGTCTATGGCTACACCTTC. It is translated as CASSPAGPVYGYTF. The V gene is TRBV7-9, the J gene TRBJ1-2; D might be TRBD1 (5 bases). Trimming shortened V by 5 bases and J by 4 bases, and 14 bases separated the two germline ends. CDR1 SEHNR and CDR2 FQNEAQ come from the germline V gene (reference sequence). The CDR3 runs 14 residues.